The next 17 T cell receptor beta chains were all read from a single sample in a study of cytomegalovirus exposure and HLA in healthy donors. PCR used 60 Vbeta primers and 13 Jbeta primers. This table comes from immunoSEQ multiplex PCR, and its TCRdb copy is limited to in-frame clones, with some not included. The table shows over 250,000 clones, with 86% occurring only once. Source material: PBMCs. The receptors were sampled from a man aged 35 to 55 in good health and CMV-seropositive.

The chain joins TRBV28 to TRBJ2-1; the D gene is possibly TRBD1 (6 bases). The CDR3 has 19 amino acids. The V end lost 2 bases, the J end lost 5 bases, and 25 bases lay between the germline ends. The germline V gene encodes CDR1 MDHEN and CDR2 SYDVKM. CDR3 loop: CASSLGQTFNGWDDNEQFF. The DNA for the CDR3 is TGTGCCAGCAGTTTAGGACAGACTTTTAACGGGTGGGACGACAATGAGCAGTTCTTC. The variable domain in full, completed from reference TRBV28 and TRBJ2-1, reads DVKVTQSSRYLVKRTGEKVFLECVQDMDHENMFWYRQDPGLGLRLIYFSYDVKMKEKGDIPEGYSVSREKKERFSLILESASTNQTSMYLCASSLGQTFNGWDDNEQFFGPGTRLTVL.

The V gene is TRBV4-1, the J gene TRBJ2-1; 8 bases are shared with TRBD2. Germline V gives CDR1 MGHRA, CDR2 YSYEKL. V shed 2 bases and J 12 bases; nucleotides not matched to a gene: 9. The CDR3 covers 14 residues. CDR3: CASSQPGGKAGQFF. Written as DNA, the CDR3 is TGCGCCAGCAGCCAACCGGGAGGGAAGGCGGGGCAGTTCTTC.

The rearrangement links TRBV11-2 to TRBJ1-2, with D unclear. Looked up from germline, CDR1 is SGHAT and CDR2 is FQNNGV. Trimming pared 3 bases from V and 4 bases from J, leaving 9 bases between. This CDR3 contains 13 residues. CDR3 nucleotides: TGTGCCAGCAGCTTCGGGTCAGCCTATGGCTACACCTTC. Its translation: CASSFGSAYGYTF.

The rearrangement uses TRBV5-6 and TRBJ2-5, with 9 positions matching TRBD2. Germline lookup yields CDR1 SGHDT and CDR2 YYEEEE. V lost 0 bases to trimming and J lost 5 bases; unmatched junction nucleotides: 8. The CDR3 totals 16 residues. Here the CDR3 reads CASSLEGSGSGETQYF. The DNA for the CDR3 is TGTGCCAGCAGCTTGGAGGGTAGCGGGAGCGGGGAGACCCAGTACTTC.

The chain joins TRBV15 to TRBJ2-1, with no clear D. The V end was cut by 0 bases, the J end by 6 bases, with 18 bases between. Germline CDR1 is LNHNV and CDR2 is YYDKDF (reference sequence). The CDR3 length is 17 residues. CDR3 nucleotide sequence: TGTGCCACCAGCAGAGATGAAGGCGGATTCCGCTTCAATGAGCAGTTCTTC. It encodes CATSRDEGGFRFNEQFF.

As for this clone: The junction does not match germline at one end; this may be a read error. The V gene is TRBV18, the J gene TRBJ2-2, with 7 bases identical to TRBD2. CDR1 is KGHSH and CDR2 is LQKENI in the germline V gene. CDR3 size: 15 residues. DNA for the CDR3: TGTGCCAGCACACCTAGCGGCGAACACACCGGGGAGCTGTTTTTT. The encoded protein is CASTPSGEHTGELFF.

J is TRBJ2-2 and V is TRBV29-1; the D gene is possibly TRBD2 (5 bases). Looked up from germline, CDR1 is SQVTM and CDR2 is ANQGSEA. This CDR3 contains 14 residues. Trimming pared 3 bases from V and 4 bases from J, leaving 12 bases between. The CDR3 is CSVEAGDSTGELFF. The CDR3 DNA reads TGCAGCGTTGAGGCCGGGGATTCCACCGGGGAGCTGTTTTTT.

V is TRBV2 and J is TRBJ2-3; D is ambiguous. This CDR3 comprises 15 residues. In germline, CDR1 is SNHLY, CDR2 FYNNEI. Trimming removed 10 bases at V and 3 bases at J, with 20 bases between. CDR3 sequence: CATQTFILSTDTQYF. The DNA for the CDR3 is TGTGCCACCCAAACCTTTATCCTTAGTACAGATACGCAGTATTTT.

The chain couples TRBV28 to TRBJ2-5; 8 nucleotides align to TRBD1. This CDR3 spans 12 amino acids. CDR1 is MDHEN, CDR2 SYDVKM, per germline. V trimming: 8 bases; J trimming: 1 base; junction bases outside the gene matches: 0. CDR3 in DNA: TGTGCCAGCGGGACAGGCCAAGAGACCCAGTACTTC. This sequence encodes CASGTGQETQYF.

The gene calls are TRBV19 and TRBJ2-7; tentative D call: TRBD1 (7 bases). The length of the CDR3 is 14 residues. Germline lookup yields CDR1 LNHDA and CDR2 SQIVND (reference sequence). With 3 bases removed from V and 3 bases from J, the gap between germline ends came to 12 bases. The CDR3 protein is CASSIRQGGYEQYF. The CDR3 DNA is TGTGCCAGTAGTATCCGACAGGGAGGCTACGAGCAGTACTTC.

This clone was detected only once. This rearrangement joins TRBV7-8 to TRBJ2-7; perhaps TRBD2 as D (6 bases). With 4 bases removed from V and 2 bases from J, the gap between germline ends came to 12 bases. Germline lookup yields CDR1 SGHVS and CDR2 FQNEAQ. This CDR3 has 14 residues. The CDR3 here is CASSSRLETYEQYF. CDR3 DNA: TGTGCCAGCAGCTCAAGACTAGAGACCTACGAGCAGTACTTC. Complete variable domain (other parts from reference TRBV7-8 and TRBJ2-7): GAGVSQSPRYKVAKRGQDVALRCDPISGHVSLFWYQQALGQGPEFLTYFQNEAQLDKSGLPSDRFFAERPEGSVSTLKIQRTQQEDSAVYLCASSSRLETYEQYFGPGTRLTVT.

This chain uses TRBV6-5 with TRBJ2-7; 8 bases are shared with TRBD1. Losses at the gene ends were 2 bases for V and 5 bases for J; bases not matched to a gene: 2. This CDR3 is built from 13 residues. Germline loops: CDR1 MNHEY, CDR2 SVGAGI. The CDR3, as DNA: TGTGCCAGCAGTTACGACAGGGGCCACGAGCAGTACTTC. It yields the protein CASSYDRGHEQYF.

This chain uses TRBV10-3 with TRBJ2-5; 13 nucleotides align to TRBD2. The germline V gene encodes CDR1 ENHRY and CDR2 SYGVKD. The CDR3 extends over 14 amino acids. Trimming cost V 6 bases and J 2 bases; bases outside gene matches: 0. CDR3 sequence: CAIRGLAGQETQYF. CDR3 DNA sequence: TGTGCCATCAGGGGACTAGCGGGACAAGAGACCCAGTACTTC.

The chain has TRBV5-6 and TRBJ2-5, with 13 bases matching TRBD2. V lost 4 bases and J lost 7; bases outside the gene matches: 7. Germline V gives CDR1 SGHDT, CDR2 YYEEEE. The CDR3 sequence is 15 residues long. The chain's CDR3 is CASSVTSGREATQYF. The CDR3 region has the DNA TGTGCCAGCAGCGTAACTAGCGGGAGGGAGGCGACCCAGTACTTC.

The chain combines TRBV4-2 with TRBJ2-3; D is perhaps TRBD2 (6 bases). This CDR3 has 17 residues. The germline CDR1 and CDR2 sequences are LGHNA and YNFKEQ. V was clipped by 2 bases and J by 0 bases, with 15 bases between them. The CDR3 region is CASSQTESGLSTDTQYF. The CDR3 DNA reads as TGTGCCAGCAGCCAAACAGAATCGGGACTCAGCACAGATACGCAGTATTTT.

This clone was observed a few times. V gene TRBV7-2 combines with J gene TRBJ2-1; the match to TRBD1 covers 8 bases. The germline CDR1 and CDR2 sequences are SGHTA and FQGNSA. The CDR3 is 15 amino acids. J lost 7 bases, V lost 3 bases, and 8 bases had no gene match. CDR3 sequence (DNA): TGTGCCAGCAGCTTTGACAGGGGACAGGCAAATGAGCAGTTCTTC. It is translated as CASSFDRGQANEQFF.

The chain couples TRBV5-1 to TRBJ2-7, with 10 bases that match TRBD2. The CDR3 extends over 15 amino acids. V shed 0 bases, J shed 7 bases, and the junction held 7 bases outside the gene matches. CDR1 SGHRS and CDR2 YFSETQ come from the germline V gene. The CDR3: CASSLGAGGLAEQYF. DNA for the CDR3: TGCGCCAGCAGCTTGGGAGCGGGAGGGCTGGCTGAGCAGTACTTC.